This T cell receptor (beta chain) was captured in a study of CD8+ T cells in alopecia areata. PBMCs provided sorted CD4+ and CD8+ T cells. V was trimmed by 8 bases and J by 5 bases, leaving 13 bases between them. The CDR3 runs 11 residues. The V gene's germline CDR1 is SQVTM and CDR2 ANQGSEA. Extraction of RNA preceded its reverse transcription into cDNA, which served as the sequencing template. The table came from immunoSEQ multiplex PCR; TCRdb's copy has only in-frame clones and leaves some out. In the table there are roughly 120,000 clones, around two fifths of which are singletons. The chain combines TRBV29-1 with TRBJ2-7; D may be TRBD2 (5 bases). This TCR derives from a human donor with alopecia areata. The specimen sequenced was CD4+ T cells sorted from blood. This CDR3 is CSIPLGDEQYF. In DNA, the CDR3 is TGCAGCATCCCCCTCGGGGACGAGCAGTACTTC.